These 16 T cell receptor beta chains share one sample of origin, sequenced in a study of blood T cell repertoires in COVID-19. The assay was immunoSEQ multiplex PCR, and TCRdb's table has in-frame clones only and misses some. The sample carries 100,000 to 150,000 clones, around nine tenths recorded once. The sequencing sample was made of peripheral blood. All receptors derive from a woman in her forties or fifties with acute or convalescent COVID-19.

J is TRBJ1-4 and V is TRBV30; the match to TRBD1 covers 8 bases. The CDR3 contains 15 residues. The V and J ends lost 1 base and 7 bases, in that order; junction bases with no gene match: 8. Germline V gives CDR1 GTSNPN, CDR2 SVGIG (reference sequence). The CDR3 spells CAWSDVQGVPEKLFF. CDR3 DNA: TGTGCCTGGAGTGACGTACAGGGGGTGCCTGAAAAACTGTTTTTT.

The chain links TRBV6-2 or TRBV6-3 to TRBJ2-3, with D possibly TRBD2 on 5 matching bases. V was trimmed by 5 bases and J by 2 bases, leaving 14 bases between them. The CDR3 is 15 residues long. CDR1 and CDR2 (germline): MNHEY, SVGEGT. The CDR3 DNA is TGTGCCAGCAGTCCGTCCCGGGGAAACACAGATACGCAGTATTTT. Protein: CASSPSRGNTDTQYF.

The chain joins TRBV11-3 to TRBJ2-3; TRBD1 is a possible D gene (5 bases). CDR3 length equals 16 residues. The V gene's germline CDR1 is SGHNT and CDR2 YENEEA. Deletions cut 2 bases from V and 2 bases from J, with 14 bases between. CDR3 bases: TGTGCCAGCAGCTTATCGGACACATCCACCACAGATACGCAGTATTTT. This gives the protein CASSLSDTSTTDTQYF.

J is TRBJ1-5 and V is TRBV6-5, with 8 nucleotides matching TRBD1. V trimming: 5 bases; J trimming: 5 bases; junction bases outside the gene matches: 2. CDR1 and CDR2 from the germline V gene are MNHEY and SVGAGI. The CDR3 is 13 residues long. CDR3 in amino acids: CASSQQGDQPQHF. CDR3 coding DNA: TGTGCCAGCAGTCAACAGGGGGATCAGCCCCAGCATTTT.

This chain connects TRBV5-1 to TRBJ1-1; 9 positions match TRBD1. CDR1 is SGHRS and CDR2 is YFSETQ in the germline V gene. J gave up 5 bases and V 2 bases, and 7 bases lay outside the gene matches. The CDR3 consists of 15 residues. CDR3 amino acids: CASSFTGGAETEAFF. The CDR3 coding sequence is TGCGCCAGCAGCTTTACAGGGGGCGCGGAGACTGAAGCTTTCTTT.

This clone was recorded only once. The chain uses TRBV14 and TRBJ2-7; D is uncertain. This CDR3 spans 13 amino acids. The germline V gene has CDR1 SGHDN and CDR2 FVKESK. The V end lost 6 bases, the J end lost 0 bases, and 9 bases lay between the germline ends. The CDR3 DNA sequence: TGTGCCAGCAGTTCCGGTCCCTCCTACGAGCAGTACTTC. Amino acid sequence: CASSSGPSYEQYF.

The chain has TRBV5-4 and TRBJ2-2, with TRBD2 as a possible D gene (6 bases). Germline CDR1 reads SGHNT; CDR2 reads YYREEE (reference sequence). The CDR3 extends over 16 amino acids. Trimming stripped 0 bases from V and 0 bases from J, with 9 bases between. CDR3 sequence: CASSLGGDPNTGELFF. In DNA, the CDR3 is TGTGCCAGCAGCTTGGGGGGGGATCCGAACACCGGGGAGCTGTTTTTT.

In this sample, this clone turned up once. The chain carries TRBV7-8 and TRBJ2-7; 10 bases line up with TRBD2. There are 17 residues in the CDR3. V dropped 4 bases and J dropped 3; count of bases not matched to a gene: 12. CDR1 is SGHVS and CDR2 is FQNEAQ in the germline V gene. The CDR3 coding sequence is TGTGCCAGCAGCTCTCGGTTTAATAGCGGGGGGAACTACGAGCAGTACTTC. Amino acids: CASSSRFNSGGNYEQYF.

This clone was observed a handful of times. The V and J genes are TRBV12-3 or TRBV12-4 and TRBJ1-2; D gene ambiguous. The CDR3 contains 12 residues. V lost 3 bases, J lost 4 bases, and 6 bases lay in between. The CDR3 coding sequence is TGTGCCAGCAGTTTGAGGTCCTATGGCTACACCTTC. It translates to CASSLRSYGYTF.

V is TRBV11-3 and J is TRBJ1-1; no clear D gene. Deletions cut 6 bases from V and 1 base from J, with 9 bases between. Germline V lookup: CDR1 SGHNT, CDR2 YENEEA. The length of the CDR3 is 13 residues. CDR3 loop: CASSPEENTEAFF. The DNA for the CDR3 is TGTGCCAGCAGTCCAGAGGAGAACACTGAAGCTTTCTTT.

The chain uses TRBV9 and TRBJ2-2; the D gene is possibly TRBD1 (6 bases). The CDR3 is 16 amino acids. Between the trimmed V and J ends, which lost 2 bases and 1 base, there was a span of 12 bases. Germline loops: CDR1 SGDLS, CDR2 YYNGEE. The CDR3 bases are TGTGCCAGCAGCGTTTCTCGGACAGAGAACACCGGGGAGCTGTTTTTT. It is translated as CASSVSRTENTGELFF.

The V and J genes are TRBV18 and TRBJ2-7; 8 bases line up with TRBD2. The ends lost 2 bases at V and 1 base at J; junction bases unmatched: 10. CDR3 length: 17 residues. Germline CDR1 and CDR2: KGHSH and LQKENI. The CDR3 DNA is TGTGCCAGCTCACCAGCGGGGGGCTCATTTATTTCCTACGAGCAGTACTTC. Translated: CASSPAGGSFISYEQYF.

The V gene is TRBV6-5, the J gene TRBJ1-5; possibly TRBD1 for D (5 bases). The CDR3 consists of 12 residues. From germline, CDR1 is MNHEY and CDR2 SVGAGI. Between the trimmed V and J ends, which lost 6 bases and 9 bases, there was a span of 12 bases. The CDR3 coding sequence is TGTGCCAGCAGCTCCTGGGGGGGGCCCCAGCATTTT. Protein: CASSSWGGPQHF.

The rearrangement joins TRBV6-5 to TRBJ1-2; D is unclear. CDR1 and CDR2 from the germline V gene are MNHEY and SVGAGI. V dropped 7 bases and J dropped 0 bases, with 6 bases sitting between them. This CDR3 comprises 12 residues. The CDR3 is CASKRANYGYTF. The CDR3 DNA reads TGTGCCAGCAAGAGAGCTAACTATGGCTACACCTTC.

The CDR3 loop is CATSSDWSSGNTIYF. In DNA form, the CDR3 reads TGTGCCACCAGCAGCGACTGGAGCTCTGGAAACACCATATATTTT. The chain employs TRBV15 and TRBJ1-3; D ambiguous. V lost 3 bases, J lost 0 bases, and 9 bases lay in between. Germline V gene lookup returns CDR1 LNHNV and CDR2 YYDKDF (reference sequence). CDR3 length: 15 residues.

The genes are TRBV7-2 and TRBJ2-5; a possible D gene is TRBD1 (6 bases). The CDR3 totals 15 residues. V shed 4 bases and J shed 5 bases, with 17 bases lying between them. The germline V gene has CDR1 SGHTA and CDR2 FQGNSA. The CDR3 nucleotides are TGTGCCAGCAGCTCTGGGACATATTGGGGGGAGACCCAGTACTTC. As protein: CASSSGTYWGETQYF.